This entry lists 32 T cell receptor beta chains sequenced from one sample in a study of blood T cell repertoires in COVID-19. TCRdb's table, derived via immunoSEQ multiplex PCR, lists solely in-frame clones and lacks some. The table records a few hundred thousand clones, almost 90% of them present only once. The source material was PBMCs or T cells enriched from blood (not recorded which). The receptor set was obtained from a woman in her late teens or twenties with acute COVID-19.

The CDR3 region has the DNA TGTGCCAGCTCACCCACACAAGAGACCCAGTACTTC. Its translation: CASSPTQETQYF. The genes are TRBV18 and TRBJ2-5; D is unresolved. The germline CDR1 and CDR2 sequences are KGHSH and LQKENI. V lost 3 bases, J lost 2 bases, and 4 bases lay in between. CDR3 length: 12 residues.

This clone showed up just a few times. This sequence joins TRBV4-1 and TRBJ2-1; 10 bases are a match to TRBD2. V was clipped by 1 base and J by 5 bases; unmatched bases: 5. This CDR3 is built from 16 residues. The germline V gene encodes CDR1 MGHRA and CDR2 YSYEKL. CDR3 sequence (DNA): TGCGCCAGCAGCCAAGCCCCCGGACTAGCGGACAATGAGCAGTTCTTC. It encodes CASSQAPGLADNEQFF.

The V call is TRBV5-4, the J call TRBJ2-6, with D tentatively TRBD2 (6 bases). This CDR3 region has 17 residues. Germline V lookup: CDR1 SGHNT, CDR2 YYREEE (reference sequence). Deletions cut 2 bases from V and 0 bases from J, with 12 bases between. The CDR3, as DNA: TGTGCCAGCAGCTTATTGGCGGGGCTCTCTGGGGCCAACGTCCTGACTTTC. Protein sequence: CASSLLAGLSGANVLTF.

This chain connects TRBV29-1 to TRBJ1-4; 10 bases match TRBD1. Germline assignment: CDR1 SQVTM and CDR2 ANQGSEA. CDR3 length: 13 residues. The trim removed 6 bases at V and 7 bases at J, leaving 5 bases unmatched. The CDR3, as DNA: TGCAGCGTGTGGGACAGGGGATTTGAAAAACTGTTTTTT. It translates to CSVWDRGFEKLFF.

This clone appeared once. The V and J genes are TRBV18 and TRBJ1-2; TRBD1 is a possible D gene (6 bases). The CDR3 runs 14 residues. The V and J ends lost 0 bases and 8 bases respectively, with 13 bases between them. Germline CDR1 KGHSH, CDR2 LQKENI. The CDR3, as DNA: TGTGCCAGCTCACCACCTCTGGGGGCGATAGGCTACACCTTC. Its translation is CASSPPLGAIGYTF. Full variable domain (outside the CDR3, taken from reference TRBV18 and TRBJ1-2): NAGVMQNPRHLVRRRGQEARLRCSPMKGHSHVYWYRQLPEEGLKFMVYLQKENIIDESGMPKERFSAEFPKEGPSILRIQQVVRGDSAAYFCASSPPLGAIGYTFGSGTRLTVV.

In DNA, the CDR3 is TGTGCCAGCAGCTTAGGAGTTGCGCAGGGGGGAGAAAAACTGTTTTTT. Translation gives CASSLGVAQGGEKLFF. The chain joins TRBV7-9 to TRBJ1-4; 7 bases are a match to TRBD1. CDR3 length: 16 residues. CDR1 is SEHNR, CDR2 FQNEAQ, per germline (reference sequence). Trimming cost V 1 base and J 8 bases; bases outside gene matches: 10.

This clone has only a few counts. This sequence joins TRBV19 and TRBJ2-1; D uncertain. CDR1 LNHDA and CDR2 SQIVND come from the germline V gene (reference sequence). CDR3 length: 14 residues. Deletions cut 6 bases from V and 2 bases from J, with 11 bases between. The CDR3 here is CASRRGSPYNEQFF. The CDR3 nucleotides are TGTGCCAGTAGAAGAGGCTCTCCCTACAATGAGCAGTTCTTC.

The chain links TRBV3-1 (or the pseudogene TRBV3-2) to TRBJ2-3; maybe TRBD2 (6 bases). CDR3 length: 16 amino acids. CDR1 LGHDT and CDR2 YNNKEL come from the germline V gene (reference sequence). Trimming shortened V by 0 bases and J by 4 bases, and 14 bases separated the two germline ends. CDR3 region: CASSQDEREAPDTQYF. The DNA of the CDR3 is TGTGCCAGCAGCCAAGACGAGAGGGAGGCCCCAGATACGCAGTATTTT.

There are a few counts of this clone. The chain employs TRBV6-5 and TRBJ1-2; TRBD1 matches at 8 bases. The germline V gene encodes CDR1 MNHEY and CDR2 SVGAGI. V lost 6 bases, J lost 7 bases, and 7 bases stayed unmatched. CDR3 length: 13 residues. The CDR3 loop is CASRRGQGSGYTF. CDR3 nucleotide sequence: TGTGCCAGCAGACGCGGACAGGGTAGTGGCTACACCTTC.

The chain combines TRBV5-1 with TRBJ2-2; unclear D gene. CDR1 and CDR2 from the germline V gene are SGHRS and YFSETQ. The CDR3 consists of 13 residues. The ends were cut back, 1 base at V and 6 bases at J, with 7 bases in the middle. CDR3 loop: CASSLSGPGELFF. For the CDR3, the DNA is TGCGCCAGCAGCTTGTCGGGTCCCGGGGAGCTGTTTTTT.

The chain is built from TRBV28 and TRBJ2-2; a possible D gene is TRBD2 (6 bases). The germline V gene encodes CDR1 MDHEN and CDR2 SYDVKM. Trimming took off 4 bases at V and 3 bases at J, with 12 bases between the two ends. The CDR3 is 15 residues long. The CDR3 spells CASSSTGLYTGELFF. For the CDR3, the DNA is TGTGCCAGCAGTTCCACAGGACTATACACCGGGGAGCTGTTTTTT. Looking up the rest from reference TRBV28 and TRBJ2-2 gives the full variable domain: DVKVTQSSRYLVKRTGEKVFLECVQDMDHENMFWYRQDPGLGLRLIYFSYDVKMKEKGDIPEGYSVSREKKERFSLILESASTNQTSMYLCASSSTGLYTGELFFGEGSRLTVL.

The chain uses TRBV7-2 and TRBJ2-3, with a possible D match to TRBD1 (6 bases). The V end lost 5 bases, the J end lost 0 bases, and 12 bases lay between the germline ends. The CDR3 consists of 15 residues. Germline V CDR1 and CDR2: SGHTA, FQGNSA. CDR3 region: CASSVGATSTDTQYF. DNA for the CDR3: TGTGCCAGCAGCGTGGGGGCGACTAGCACAGATACGCAGTATTTT.

This rearrangement joins TRBV6-5 to TRBJ1-1, with no clear D. This CDR3 comprises 13 residues. Germline V CDR1 and CDR2: MNHEY, SVGAGI. V was pared by 6 bases and J by 2 bases, with 10 bases between. CDR3: CASSEIINTEAFF. CDR3 DNA sequence: TGTGCCAGCAGCGAGATAATAAACACTGAAGCTTTCTTT.

The chain couples TRBV30 to TRBJ1-5; TRBD1 aligns across 11 bases. Losses at the gene ends were 3 bases for V and 0 bases for J; bases not matched to a gene: 7. CDR1 is GTSNPN and CDR2 is SVGIG in the germline V gene (reference sequence). This CDR3 is built from 17 residues. CDR3 in DNA: TGTGCCTGGAGCGCCGGGACAGGGGGACTTAGCAATCAGCCCCAGCATTTT. Translation: CAWSAGTGGLSNQPQHF.

This chain uses TRBV12-5 with TRBJ1-2; 7 positions match TRBD1. Losses at the gene ends were 2 bases for V and 4 bases for J; bases not matched to a gene: 4. CDR3 size: 14 residues. Per the germline V gene, CDR1 is LGHNT and CDR2 is FRNRAP. CDR3 amino acids: CASGLLSGGYGYTF. Written as DNA, the CDR3 is TGTGCTAGTGGTTTGCTCTCAGGGGGCTATGGCTACACCTTC.

The chain couples TRBV28 to TRBJ1-1; 9 bases match TRBD1. J gave up 6 bases and V 4 bases, and 6 bases lay outside the gene matches. This CDR3 spans 14 amino acids. CDR1 and CDR2 (germline): MDHEN, SYDVKM. The chain's CDR3 is CASSSNRGLPEAFF. The CDR3 coding sequence is TGTGCCAGCAGTTCGAACAGGGGGCTACCTGAAGCTTTCTTT.

The J gene is TRBJ1-4, the V gene TRBV9; D may be TRBD1 (5 bases). The V gene's germline CDR1 is SGDLS and CDR2 YYNGEE. V gave up 2 bases and J gave up 5 bases, with 16 bases separating them. The CDR3 is 16 amino acids. The CDR3 coding sequence is TGTGCCAGCAGCGTCCAGGGTGCGGGGAGAAATGAAAAACTGTTTTTT. Its translation: CASSVQGAGRNEKLFF.

The chain links TRBV7-2 to TRBJ1-5; unclear D gene. CDR1 SGHTA and CDR2 FQGNSA come from the germline V gene. With 3 bases removed from V and 6 bases from J, the gap between germline ends came to 9 bases. This CDR3 is built from 13 residues. CDR3 in amino acids: CASSLEAGQPQHF. In DNA, the CDR3 is TGTGCCAGCAGCTTGGAAGCAGGTCAGCCCCAGCATTTT.

This clone was counted a single time. The V and J genes are TRBV29-1 and TRBJ1-1; TRBD1 matches at 8 bases. Germline CDR1 SQVTM, CDR2 ANQGSEA. The CDR3 is 11 amino acids. In DNA, the CDR3 is TGCAGTGATCAGGGGGCTGGTGAAGCTTTCTTT. Translation: CSDQGAGEAFF.

This chain uses TRBV7-6 with TRBJ1-1; 8 bases are shared with TRBD1. CDR3 length equals 15 residues. CDR1 is SGHVS, CDR2 FNYEAQ, per germline. V trimming: 5 bases; J trimming: 4 bases; junction bases outside the gene matches: 9. The CDR3 DNA reads as TGTGCCAGCAGCCCCGGGACAGGTTTGGGCACTGAAGCTTTCTTT. This encodes CASSPGTGLGTEAFF.

The chain carries TRBV24-1 and TRBJ2-2; TRBD1 is a possible D gene (6 bases). CDR1 is KGHDR, CDR2 SFDVKD, per germline. CDR3 length: 14 residues. V dropped 1 base and J dropped 5 bases, with 7 bases sitting between them. The CDR3 is CATSDFQGTGELFF. The CDR3 bases are TGTGCCACCAGTGATTTTCAGGGGACCGGGGAGCTGTTTTTT.

The chain joins TRBV28 to TRBJ2-1, with TRBD2 as a possible D gene (7 bases). Germline loops: CDR1 MDHEN, CDR2 SYDVKM. Trimming removed 5 bases at V and 3 bases at J, with 17 bases between. This CDR3 region has 16 residues. The CDR3 coding sequence is TGTGCCAGCAGTATTTCGGGAGCGGGACACTACAATGAGCAGTTCTTC. It is translated as CASSISGAGHYNEQFF.

The CDR3 spells CASSLGSHTDDTQYF. In DNA, the CDR3 is TGCGCCAGCAGCTTGGGGTCTCACACAGATGATACGCAGTATTTT. This chain links TRBV5-1 with TRBJ2-3; no reliable D call. Germline V gene data show CDR1 as SGHRS and CDR2 as YFSETQ. The CDR3 has 15 amino acids. V lost 0 bases, J lost 6 bases, and 14 bases lay in between.

This rearrangement joins TRBV4-1 to TRBJ1-1; tentative D call: TRBD1 (5 bases). V dropped 0 bases and J dropped 10 bases, with 21 bases sitting between them. Germline V gives CDR1 MGHRA, CDR2 YSYEKL. The CDR3 consists of 16 residues. CDR3 nucleotides: TGCGCCAGCAGCCAAGATGGCATCCGCCAGGGAAGTGTAGCTTTCTTT. It encodes CASSQDGIRQGSVAFF.

The chain has TRBV2 and TRBJ2-7, with TRBD2 as a possible D gene (6 bases). The V end was cut by 2 bases, the J end by 4 bases, with 9 bases between. Germline-derived CDR1 and CDR2 are SNHLY and FYNNEI. The CDR3 consists of 13 residues. The CDR3 coding sequence is TGTGCCAGCAGTGAAAGCGGGTGGTACGAGCAGTACTTC. It is translated as CASSESGWYEQYF.

V is TRBV29-1 and J is TRBJ1-1; unclear D gene. CDR3 length: 14 amino acids. The ends were cut back, 5 bases at V and 3 bases at J, with 16 bases in the middle. Germline V CDR1 and CDR2: SQVTM, ANQGSEA. CDR3 DNA: TGCAGCGTTCAAATTTTGGATGCGGACACTGAAGCTTTCTTT. Its protein is CSVQILDADTEAFF.

The chain couples TRBV6-5 to TRBJ1-1; TRBD1 might be the D (5 bases). Trimming pared 2 bases from V and 11 bases from J, leaving 15 bases between. The CDR3 has 13 amino acids. CDR1 is MNHEY, CDR2 SVGAGI, per germline. CDR3 residues: CASSYGGGDSAFF. The CDR3 DNA is TGTGCCAGCAGTTACGGGGGGGGAGATAGCGCTTTCTTT.

The rearrangement links TRBV7-3 to TRBJ2-2; TRBD2 aligns across 8 bases. The trim removed 4 bases at V and 6 bases at J, leaving 10 bases unmatched. Germline V gives CDR1 SGHTA, CDR2 FQGTGA. The CDR3 is 16 amino acids. The CDR3 region is CASSSVGAGVPGELFF. CDR3 DNA sequence: TGTGCCAGCAGCTCCGTCGGAGCGGGAGTACCCGGGGAGCTGTTTTTT. Full variable domain (rest looked up from reference TRBV7-3 and TRBJ2-2): GAGVSQTPSNKVTEKGKYVELRCDPISGHTALYWYRQSLGQGPEFLIYFQGTGAADDSGLPNDRFFAVRPEGSVSTLKIQRTERGDSAVYLCASSSVGAGVPGELFFGEGSRLTVL.

The J gene is TRBJ1-2, the V gene TRBV7-9; the D is unclear. Germline V lookup: CDR1 SEHNR, CDR2 FQNEAQ (reference sequence). Trimming left V 1 base short and J 6 bases short, with 21 bases between. The CDR3 sequence is 17 residues long. Here the CDR3 reads CASSLVSLARSLNGYTF. In DNA form, the CDR3 reads TGTGCCAGCAGCTTAGTTTCGCTCGCCCGGTCGCTTAATGGCTACACCTTC.

V gene TRBV19 combines with J gene TRBJ1-6; D is unresolved. The CDR3 sequence is 17 residues long. Trimming took 3 bases from V and 0 from J, leaving 12 bases between them. The germline V gene encodes CDR1 LNHDA and CDR2 SQIVND (reference sequence). The CDR3 loop is CASSMPGEGSYNSPLHF. CDR3 DNA: TGTGCCAGTAGTATGCCCGGGGAAGGCTCCTATAATTCACCCCTCCACTTT.

This chain links TRBV28 with TRBJ1-5, with D tentatively TRBD1 (5 bases). This CDR3 contains 13 residues. Trimming removed 6 bases from V and 5 bases from J, with 11 bases in between. The germline gives CDR1 MDHEN, CDR2 SYDVKM. CDR3 loop: CASRPGFDQPQHF. In DNA, the CDR3 is TGTGCCAGCAGGCCAGGGTTCGATCAGCCCCAGCATTTT.

The CDR3 loop reads CASSPLTGIDGELFF. Written as DNA, the CDR3 is TGTGCCAGCAGTCCGCTAACGGGGATAGACGGGGAGCTGTTTTTT. The chain carries TRBV11-2 and TRBJ2-2; perhaps TRBD2 as D (5 bases). Germline-derived CDR1 and CDR2 are SGHAT and FQNNGV. This CDR3 contains 15 residues. Trimming removed 6 bases at V and 7 bases at J, with 18 bases between. Supplemented by reference TRBV11-2 and TRBJ2-2, the full variable domain reads EAGVAQSPRYKIIEKRQSVAFWCNPISGHATLYWYQQILGQGPKLLIQFQNNGVVDDSQLPKDRFSAERLKGVDSTLKIQPAKLEDSAVYLCASSPLTGIDGELFFGEGSRLTVL.